Sequencing of this T cell receptor (beta chain) was carried out in a study of PD-L1 blockade in urothelial cancer. Study overall: Patients with male sex and bladder-origin urothelial cancer accounted for about nine tenths of the roughly 29 enrolled.

Repertoires were generated with immunoSEQ multiplex PCR, while TCRdb's copy carries only in-frame clones and drops some. The sample has 50,000 or so clones, more than 70% seen once. CDR3 length: 17 residues. Germline CDR1 SGHKS, CDR2 YYEKEE (reference sequence). Trimming cost V 2 bases and J 0 bases, with 12 bases left between them. Sample time point: pretreatment peripheral blood. The gene calls are TRBV5-5 and TRBJ2-6, with D maybe TRBD1 (5 bases). The clonotype was recovered from a man aged 55 to 70 with urothelial cancer. Sequencing was performed on PBMCs, taken around atezolizumab (anti-PD-L1) treatment. The CDR3 region has the DNA TGTGCCAGCAGCTTAATAACAGGTTACTCTGGGGCCAACGTCCTGACTTTC. This gives the protein CASSLITGYSGANVLTF.